This T cell receptor beta chain was found in a study of Tregs in tolerant kidney transplant recipients. The assay was immunoSEQ multiplex PCR, and TCRdb's table has in-frame clones only and misses some. The sample yields approximately 81,000 clones, roughly 91% seen once. The germline gives CDR1 LGHNA, CDR2 YSLEER. J gave up 4 bases and V 1 base, and 10 bases lay outside the gene matches. CDR3 length: 17 amino acids. Recipients received nonmyeloablative bone marrow transplants from related graft donors, with transient mixed chimerism. The receptor was isolated from a human patient who received a combined kidney and bone marrow transplant. Part of the T cell pool may stem from the graft donor. The sequenced sample was CD4+ T cells from blood (PBMCs), obtained 24 months after the transplant. The V call is TRBV4-3, the J call TRBJ2-1; 7 bases fit TRBD2. The CDR3 DNA follows: TGCGCCAGCAGCCAAGGAATACGGGGGGACCCATACAATGAGCAGTTCTTC. As protein: CASSQGIRGDPYNEQFF.